This T cell receptor (beta chain) emerged from a study of T cell changes during pregnancy in multiple sclerosis. Germline-derived CDR1 and CDR2 are SGHAT and FQNNGV. The CDR3 runs to 15 residues. Trimming left V 0 bases short and J 2 bases short, with 8 bases between. Profiling relied on immunoSEQ multiplex PCR, and the TCRdb table lists in-frame clones only, not all of them. This sample has some 85,000 clones, with 93% found just once. Sequenced here: peripheral blood, sampled in the second trimester of pregnancy. The chain links TRBV11-2 to TRBJ1-3; D gene ambiguous. The sequence was collected from a female donor in good health, enrolled as a control in a pregnancy study. CDR3 amino acids: CASSLEGLPGNTIYF. CDR3 DNA: TGTGCCAGCAGCTTAGAGGGCCTGCCTGGAAACACCATATATTTT.